The present T cell receptor (beta chain) was sequenced within a study of T cells after yellow fever vaccination. Study observations and caveats: Abundant clonotypes from the bulk population could get into FACS-sorted repertoires as contaminants.

MiXCR, run by TCRdb on the 5' RACE reads, gives a single entry per CDR3 protein. The repertoire holds 300,000 to 450,000 distinct CDR3 sequences, with 6.2% as singletons. With 5 bases clipped from V and 4 bases from J, the junction kept 11 bases outside the gene matches. The CDR3 is 16 residues long. Per the germline V gene, CDR1 is SEHNR and CDR2 is FQNEAQ (reference sequence). Details on this clonotype: The antigen remains undetermined.

This sample comprised PBMCs, obtained 5 days after the yellow fever booster vaccination. The chain links TRBV7-9 to TRBJ1-5; 7 bases are shared with TRBD1. This receptor was identified in a man between 25 and 39 years old who received the YFV17D yellow fever vaccine. The CDR3 nucleotides read TGTGCCAGCAGCAACATACCCGGGACAGCAAATCAGCCCCAGCATTTT. Translation gives CASSNIPGTANQPQHF.